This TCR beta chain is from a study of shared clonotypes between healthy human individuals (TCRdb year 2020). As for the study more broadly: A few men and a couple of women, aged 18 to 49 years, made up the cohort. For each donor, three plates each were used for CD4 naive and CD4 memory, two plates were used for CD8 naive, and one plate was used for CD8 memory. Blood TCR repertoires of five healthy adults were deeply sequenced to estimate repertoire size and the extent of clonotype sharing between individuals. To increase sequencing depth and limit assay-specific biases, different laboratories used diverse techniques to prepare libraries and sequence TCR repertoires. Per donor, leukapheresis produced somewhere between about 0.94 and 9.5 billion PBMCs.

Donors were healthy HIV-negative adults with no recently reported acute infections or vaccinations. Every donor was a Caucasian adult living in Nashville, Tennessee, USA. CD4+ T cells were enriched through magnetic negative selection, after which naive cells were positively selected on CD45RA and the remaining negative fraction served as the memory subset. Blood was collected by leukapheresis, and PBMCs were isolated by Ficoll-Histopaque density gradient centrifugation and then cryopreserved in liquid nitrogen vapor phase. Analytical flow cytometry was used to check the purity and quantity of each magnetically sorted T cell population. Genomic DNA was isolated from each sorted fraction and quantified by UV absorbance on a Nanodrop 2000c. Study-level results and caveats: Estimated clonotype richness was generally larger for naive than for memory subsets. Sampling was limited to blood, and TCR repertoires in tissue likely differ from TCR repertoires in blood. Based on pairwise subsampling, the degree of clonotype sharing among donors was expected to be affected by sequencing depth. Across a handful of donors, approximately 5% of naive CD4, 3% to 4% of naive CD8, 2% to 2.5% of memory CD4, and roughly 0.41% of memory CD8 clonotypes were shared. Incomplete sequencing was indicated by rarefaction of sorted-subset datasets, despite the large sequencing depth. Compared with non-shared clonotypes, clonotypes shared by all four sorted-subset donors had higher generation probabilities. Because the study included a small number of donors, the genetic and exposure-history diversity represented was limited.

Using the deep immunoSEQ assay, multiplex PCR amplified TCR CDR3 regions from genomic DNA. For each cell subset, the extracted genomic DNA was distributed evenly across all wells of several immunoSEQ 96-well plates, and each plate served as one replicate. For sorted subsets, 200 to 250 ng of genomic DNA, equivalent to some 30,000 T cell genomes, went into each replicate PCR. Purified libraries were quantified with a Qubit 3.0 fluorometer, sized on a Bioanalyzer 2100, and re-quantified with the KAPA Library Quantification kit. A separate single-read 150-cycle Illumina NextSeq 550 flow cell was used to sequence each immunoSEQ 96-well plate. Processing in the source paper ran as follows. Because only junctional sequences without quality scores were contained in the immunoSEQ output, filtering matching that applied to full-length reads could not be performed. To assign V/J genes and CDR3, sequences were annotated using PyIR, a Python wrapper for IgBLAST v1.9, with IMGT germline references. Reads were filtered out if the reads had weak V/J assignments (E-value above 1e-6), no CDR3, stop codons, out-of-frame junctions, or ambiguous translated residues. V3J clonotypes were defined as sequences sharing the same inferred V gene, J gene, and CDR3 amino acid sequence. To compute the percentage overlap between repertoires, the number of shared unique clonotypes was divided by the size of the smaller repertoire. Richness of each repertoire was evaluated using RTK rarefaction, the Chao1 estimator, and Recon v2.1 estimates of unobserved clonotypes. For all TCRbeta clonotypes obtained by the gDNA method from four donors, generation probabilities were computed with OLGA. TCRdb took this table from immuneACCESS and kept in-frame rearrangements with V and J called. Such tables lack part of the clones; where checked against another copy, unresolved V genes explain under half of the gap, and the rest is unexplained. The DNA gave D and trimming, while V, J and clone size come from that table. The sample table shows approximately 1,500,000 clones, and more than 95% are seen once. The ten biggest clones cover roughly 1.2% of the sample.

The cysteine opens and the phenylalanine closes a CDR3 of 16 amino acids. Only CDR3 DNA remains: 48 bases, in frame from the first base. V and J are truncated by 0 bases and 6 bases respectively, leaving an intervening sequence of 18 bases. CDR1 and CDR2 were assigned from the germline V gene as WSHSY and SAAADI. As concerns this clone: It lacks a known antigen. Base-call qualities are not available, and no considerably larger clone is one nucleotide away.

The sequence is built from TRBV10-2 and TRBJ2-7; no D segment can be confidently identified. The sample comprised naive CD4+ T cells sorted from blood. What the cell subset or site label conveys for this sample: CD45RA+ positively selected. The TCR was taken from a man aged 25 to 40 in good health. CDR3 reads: CASSESFSPLGSEQYF. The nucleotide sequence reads TGCGCCAGCAGTGAGTCGTTTAGCCCCCTAGGCTCCGAGCAGTACTTC.